What follows is one TCR beta chain and its context. These data come from a study of blood T cells in healthy people across ages. The ends were cut back, 3 bases at V and 2 bases at J, with 13 bases in the middle. The CDR3 totals 15 residues. Germline V lookup: CDR1 MDHEN, CDR2 SYDVKM. Drawn from each donor were approximately 10 milliliters of peripheral blood. Next came a second PCR, run for about 7 to 12 cycles, which used a sample-barcoded 5' primer along with a J-beta primer mix. MiXCR, run by TCRdb on the 5' RACE reads, gives a single entry per CDR3 protein. The sample lists around 650,000 distinct CDR3 sequences, 35% to 50% occurring once.

This TCR came from a man older than 75 in good health. The sample consisted of blood. The chain joins TRBV28 to TRBJ1-2, with D possibly being TRBD1 (6 bases). CDR3 sequence: CASSFNREANYGYTF. DNA of the CDR3: TGTGCCAGCAGTTTTAACAGGGAGGCGAACTATGGCTACACCTTC.